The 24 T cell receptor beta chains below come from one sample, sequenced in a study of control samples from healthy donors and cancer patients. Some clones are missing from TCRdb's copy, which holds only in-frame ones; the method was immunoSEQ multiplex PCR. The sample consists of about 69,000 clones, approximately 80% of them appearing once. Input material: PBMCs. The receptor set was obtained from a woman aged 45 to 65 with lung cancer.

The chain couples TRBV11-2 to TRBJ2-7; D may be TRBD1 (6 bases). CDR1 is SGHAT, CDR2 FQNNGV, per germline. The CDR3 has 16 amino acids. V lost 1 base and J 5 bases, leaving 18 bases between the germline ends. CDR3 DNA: TGTGCCAGCAGCTTAGGTTGGGGGCGCGAGGCTAACGAGCAGTACTTC. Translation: CASSLGWGREANEQYF.

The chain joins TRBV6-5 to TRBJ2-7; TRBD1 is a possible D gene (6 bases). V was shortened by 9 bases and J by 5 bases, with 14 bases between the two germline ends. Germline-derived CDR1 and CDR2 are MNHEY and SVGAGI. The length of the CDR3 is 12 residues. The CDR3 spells CASYRDSHEQYF. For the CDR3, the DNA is TGTGCCAGTTACAGGGATTCCCACGAGCAGTACTTC.

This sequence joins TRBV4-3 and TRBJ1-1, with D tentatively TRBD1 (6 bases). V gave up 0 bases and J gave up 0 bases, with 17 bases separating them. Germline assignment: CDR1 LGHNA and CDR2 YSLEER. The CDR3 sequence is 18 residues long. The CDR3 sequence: CASSQERGAHRVNTEAFF. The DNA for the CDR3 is TGCGCCAGCAGCCAAGAGCGGGGGGCCCATAGGGTGAACACTGAAGCTTTCTTT.

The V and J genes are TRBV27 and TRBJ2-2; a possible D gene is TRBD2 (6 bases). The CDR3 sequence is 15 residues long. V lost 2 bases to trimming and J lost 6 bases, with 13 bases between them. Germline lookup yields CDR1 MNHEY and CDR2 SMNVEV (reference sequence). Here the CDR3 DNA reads TGTGCCAGCAGTTTAAAGCTCGGGGGAGCCGGGGAGCTGTTTTTT. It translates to CASSLKLGGAGELFF.

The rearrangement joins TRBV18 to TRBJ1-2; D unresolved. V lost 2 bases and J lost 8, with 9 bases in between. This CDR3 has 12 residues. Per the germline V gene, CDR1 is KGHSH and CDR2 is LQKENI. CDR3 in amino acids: CASSPMAEGYTF. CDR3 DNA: TGTGCCAGCTCACCAATGGCAGAAGGCTACACCTTC.

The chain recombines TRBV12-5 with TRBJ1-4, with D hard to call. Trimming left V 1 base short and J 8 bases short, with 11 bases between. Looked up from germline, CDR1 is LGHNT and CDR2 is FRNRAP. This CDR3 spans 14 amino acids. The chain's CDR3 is CASGLGIPREKLFF. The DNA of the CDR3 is TGTGCTAGTGGTTTGGGGATTCCGAGGGAAAAACTGTTTTTT. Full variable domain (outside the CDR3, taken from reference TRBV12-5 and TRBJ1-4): DARVTQTPRHKVTEMGQEVTMRCQPILGHNTVFWYRQTMMQGLELLAYFRNRAPLDDSGMPKDRFSAEMPDATLATLKIQPSEPRDSAVYFCASGLGIPREKLFFGSGTQLSVL.

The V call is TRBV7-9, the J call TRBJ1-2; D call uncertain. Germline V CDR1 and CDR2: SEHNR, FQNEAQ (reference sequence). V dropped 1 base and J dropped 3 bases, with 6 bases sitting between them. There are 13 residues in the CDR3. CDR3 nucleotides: TGTGCCAGCAGCTTAGACGCATACTATGGCTACACCTTC. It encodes CASSLDAYYGYTF.

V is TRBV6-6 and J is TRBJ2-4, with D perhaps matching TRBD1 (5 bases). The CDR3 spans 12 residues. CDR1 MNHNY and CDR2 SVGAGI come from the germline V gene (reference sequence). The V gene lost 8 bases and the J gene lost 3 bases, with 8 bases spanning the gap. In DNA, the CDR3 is TGTGCCAGCTCCGACAGCAAAAACATTCAGTACTTC. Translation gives CASSDSKNIQYF.

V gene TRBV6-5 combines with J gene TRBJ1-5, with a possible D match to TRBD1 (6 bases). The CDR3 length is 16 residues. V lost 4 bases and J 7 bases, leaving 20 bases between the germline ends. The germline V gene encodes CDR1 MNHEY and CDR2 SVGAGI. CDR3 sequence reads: CASSSGGTLTGQPQHF. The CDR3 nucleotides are TGTGCCAGCAGTTCCGGCGGCACTTTGACAGGACAGCCCCAGCATTTT.

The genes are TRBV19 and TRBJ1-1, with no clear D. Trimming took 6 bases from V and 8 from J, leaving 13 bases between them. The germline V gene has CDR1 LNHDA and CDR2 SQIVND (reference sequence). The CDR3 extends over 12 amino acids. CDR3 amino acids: CASRTTAAEAFF. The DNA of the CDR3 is TGTGCCAGTAGAACTACAGCTGCCGAAGCTTTCTTT.

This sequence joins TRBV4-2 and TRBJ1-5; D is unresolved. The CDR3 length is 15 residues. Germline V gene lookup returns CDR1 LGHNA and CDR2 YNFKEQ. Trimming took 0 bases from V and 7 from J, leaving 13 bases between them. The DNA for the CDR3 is TGTGCCAGCAGCCAAGATGCCCTGACCGAGCAGCCCCAGCATTTT. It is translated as CASSQDALTEQPQHF.

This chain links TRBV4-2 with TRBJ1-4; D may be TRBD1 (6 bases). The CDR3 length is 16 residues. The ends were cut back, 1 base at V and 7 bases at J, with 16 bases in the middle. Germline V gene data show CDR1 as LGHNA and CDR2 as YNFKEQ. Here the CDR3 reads CASSQVGAGVIEKLFF. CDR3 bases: TGTGCCAGCAGCCAAGTGGGAGCAGGGGTTATTGAAAAACTGTTTTTT.

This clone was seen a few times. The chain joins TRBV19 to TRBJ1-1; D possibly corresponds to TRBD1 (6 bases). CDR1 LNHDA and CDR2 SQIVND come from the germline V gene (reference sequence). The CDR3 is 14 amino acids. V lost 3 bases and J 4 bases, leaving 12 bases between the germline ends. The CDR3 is CASSIRGDGTEAFF. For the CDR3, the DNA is TGTGCCAGTAGTATCAGGGGCGATGGCACTGAAGCTTTCTTT.

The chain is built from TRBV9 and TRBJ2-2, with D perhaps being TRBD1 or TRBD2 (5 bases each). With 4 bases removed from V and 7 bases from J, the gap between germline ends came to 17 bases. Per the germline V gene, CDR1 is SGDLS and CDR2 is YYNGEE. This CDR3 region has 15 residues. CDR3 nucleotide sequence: TGTGCCAGCAGCCCCCTCGAGGGGTTCGGCGGGGAGCTGTTTTTT. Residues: CASSPLEGFGGELFF.

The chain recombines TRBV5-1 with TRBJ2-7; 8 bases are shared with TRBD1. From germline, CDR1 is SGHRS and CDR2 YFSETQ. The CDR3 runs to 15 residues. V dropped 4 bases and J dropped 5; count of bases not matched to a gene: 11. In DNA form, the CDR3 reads TGCGCCAGCAGCGGACAGGGCGGGGCGGTGAACGAGCAGTACTTC. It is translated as CASSGQGGAVNEQYF.

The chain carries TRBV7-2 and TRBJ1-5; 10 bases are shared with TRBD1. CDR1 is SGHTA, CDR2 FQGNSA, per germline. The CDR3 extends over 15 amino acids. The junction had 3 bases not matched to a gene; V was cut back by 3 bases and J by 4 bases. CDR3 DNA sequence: TGTGCCAGCAGCTTCAAGGACAGGGGGAATCAGCCCCAGCATTTT. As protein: CASSFKDRGNQPQHF.

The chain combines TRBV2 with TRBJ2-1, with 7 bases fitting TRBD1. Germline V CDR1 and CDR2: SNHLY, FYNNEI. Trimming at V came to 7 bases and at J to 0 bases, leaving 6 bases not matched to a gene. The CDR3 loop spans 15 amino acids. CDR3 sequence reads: CASKTDRSSYNEQFF. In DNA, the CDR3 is TGTGCCAGCAAGACGGACAGGAGCTCCTACAATGAGCAGTTCTTC.

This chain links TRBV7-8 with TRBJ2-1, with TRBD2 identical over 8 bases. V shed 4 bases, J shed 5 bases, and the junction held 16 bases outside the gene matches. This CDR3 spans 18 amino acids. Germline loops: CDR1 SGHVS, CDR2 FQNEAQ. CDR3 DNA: TGTGCCAGCAGCTCCACCCCTCTCCCCCGGGGGGGCAACAATGAGCAGTTCTTC. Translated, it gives CASSSTPLPRGGNNEQFF.

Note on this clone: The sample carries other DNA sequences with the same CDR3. CDR3 sequence reads: CASSRQGLNTEAFF. The CDR3 DNA follows: TGTGCCAGCAGCCGACAGGGCCTGAACACTGAAGCTTTCTTT. The chain is built from TRBV6-5 and TRBJ1-1, with TRBD1 matching over 7 bases. This CDR3 contains 14 residues. Unmatched junction bases numbered 4, after V lost 6 bases and J lost 0 bases. Germline CDR1 and CDR2: MNHEY and SVGAGI.

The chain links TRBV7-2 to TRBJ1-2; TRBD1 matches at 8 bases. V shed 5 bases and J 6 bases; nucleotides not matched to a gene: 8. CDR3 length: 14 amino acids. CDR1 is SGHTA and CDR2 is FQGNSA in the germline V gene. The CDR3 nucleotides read TGTGCCAGCAGCCGGGACAGGAGGAACGATGGCTACACCTTC. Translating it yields CASSRDRRNDGYTF.

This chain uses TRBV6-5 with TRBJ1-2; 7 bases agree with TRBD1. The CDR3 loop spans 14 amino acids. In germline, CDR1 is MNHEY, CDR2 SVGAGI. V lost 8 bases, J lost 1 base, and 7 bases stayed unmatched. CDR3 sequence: CASGDREGNYGYTF. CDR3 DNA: TGTGCCAGCGGAGACAGGGAGGGTAACTATGGCTACACCTTC.

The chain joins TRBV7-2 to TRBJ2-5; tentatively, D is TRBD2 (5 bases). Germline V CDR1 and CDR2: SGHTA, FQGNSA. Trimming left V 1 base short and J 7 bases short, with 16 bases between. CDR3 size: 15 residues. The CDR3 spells CASSLDNSGVGTQYF. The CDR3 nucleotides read TGTGCCAGCAGCTTAGATAACTCCGGGGTAGGGACCCAGTACTTC.

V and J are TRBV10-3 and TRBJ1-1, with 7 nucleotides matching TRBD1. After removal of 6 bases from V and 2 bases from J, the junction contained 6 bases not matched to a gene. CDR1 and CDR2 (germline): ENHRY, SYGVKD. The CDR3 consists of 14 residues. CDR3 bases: TGTGCCATCAGGGGACAGAGGGACAACACTGAAGCTTTCTTT. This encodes CAIRGQRDNTEAFF.

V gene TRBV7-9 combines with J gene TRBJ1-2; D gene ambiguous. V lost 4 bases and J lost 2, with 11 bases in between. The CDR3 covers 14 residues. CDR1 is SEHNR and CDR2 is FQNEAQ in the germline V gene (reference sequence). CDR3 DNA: TGTGCCAGCAGCTCTGCGACCGCCAACTATGGCTACACCTTC. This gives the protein CASSSATANYGYTF.